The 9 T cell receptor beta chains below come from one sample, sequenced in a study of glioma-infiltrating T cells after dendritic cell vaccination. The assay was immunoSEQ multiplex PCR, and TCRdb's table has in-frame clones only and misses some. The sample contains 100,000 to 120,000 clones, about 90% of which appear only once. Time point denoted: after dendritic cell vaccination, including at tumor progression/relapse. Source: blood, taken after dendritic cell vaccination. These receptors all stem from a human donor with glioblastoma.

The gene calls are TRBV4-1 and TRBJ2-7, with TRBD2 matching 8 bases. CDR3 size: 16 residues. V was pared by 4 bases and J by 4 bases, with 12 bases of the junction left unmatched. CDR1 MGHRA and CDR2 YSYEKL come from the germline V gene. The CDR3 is CASSPGGAMDIYEQYF. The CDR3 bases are TGCGCCAGCAGCCCCGGGGGGGCCATGGATATATACGAGCAGTACTTC.

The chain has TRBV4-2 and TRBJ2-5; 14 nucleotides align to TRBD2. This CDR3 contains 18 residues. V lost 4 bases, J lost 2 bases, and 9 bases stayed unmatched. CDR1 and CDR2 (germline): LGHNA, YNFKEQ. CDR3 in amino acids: CASSPKFRLAGGQETQYF. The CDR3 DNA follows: TGTGCCAGCAGCCCCAAGTTCCGACTAGCGGGGGGGCAAGAGACCCAGTACTTC.

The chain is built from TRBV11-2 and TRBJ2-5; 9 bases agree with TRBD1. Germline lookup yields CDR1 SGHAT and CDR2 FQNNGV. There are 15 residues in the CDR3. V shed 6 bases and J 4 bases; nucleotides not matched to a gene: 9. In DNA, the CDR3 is TGTGCCAGCAGTTCTACCGGGACAGGGACAGAGACCCAGTACTTC. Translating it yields CASSSTGTGTETQYF.

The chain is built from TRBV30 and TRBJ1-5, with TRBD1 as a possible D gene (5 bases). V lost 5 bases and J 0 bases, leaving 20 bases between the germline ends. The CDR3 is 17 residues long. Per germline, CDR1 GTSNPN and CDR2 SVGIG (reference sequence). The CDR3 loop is CAWEPRGLAYSNQPQHF. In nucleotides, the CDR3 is TGTGCCTGGGAACCCCGGGGGTTAGCATATAGCAATCAGCCCCAGCATTTT.

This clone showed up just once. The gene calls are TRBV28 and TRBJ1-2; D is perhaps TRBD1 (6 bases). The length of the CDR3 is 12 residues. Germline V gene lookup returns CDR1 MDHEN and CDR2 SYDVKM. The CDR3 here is CAAGAPSYGYTF. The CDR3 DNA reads TGTGCTGCGGGGGCCCCTAGCTATGGCTACACCTTC.

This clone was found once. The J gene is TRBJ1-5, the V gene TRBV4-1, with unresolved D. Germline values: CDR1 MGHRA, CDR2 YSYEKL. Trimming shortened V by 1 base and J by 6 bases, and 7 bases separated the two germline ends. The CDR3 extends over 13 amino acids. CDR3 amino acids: CASSQAVSQPQHF. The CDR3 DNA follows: TGCGCCAGCAGCCAAGCGGTCTCTCAGCCCCAGCATTTT.

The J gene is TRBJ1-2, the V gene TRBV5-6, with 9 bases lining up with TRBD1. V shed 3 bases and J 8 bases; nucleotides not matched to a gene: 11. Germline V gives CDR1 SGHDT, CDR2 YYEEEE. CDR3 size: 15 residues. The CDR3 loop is CASSSPDRGRDGYTF. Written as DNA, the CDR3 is TGTGCCAGCAGCTCCCCGGACAGGGGCCGGGACGGCTACACCTTC.

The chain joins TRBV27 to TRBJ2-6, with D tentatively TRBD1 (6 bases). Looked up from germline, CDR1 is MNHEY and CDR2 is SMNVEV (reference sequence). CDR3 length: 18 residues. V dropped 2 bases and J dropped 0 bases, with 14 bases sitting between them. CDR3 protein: CASSLETGGFSGANVLTF. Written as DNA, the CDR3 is TGTGCCAGCAGTTTAGAGACAGGCGGCTTCTCTGGGGCCAACGTCCTGACTTTC.

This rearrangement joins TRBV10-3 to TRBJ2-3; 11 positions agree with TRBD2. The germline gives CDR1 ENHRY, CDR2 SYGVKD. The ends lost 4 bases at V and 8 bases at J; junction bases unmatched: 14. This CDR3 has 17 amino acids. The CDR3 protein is CAISAPSSGRARGTQYF. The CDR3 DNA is TGTGCCATCAGTGCCCCTAGTAGCGGGAGGGCCCGGGGTACGCAGTATTTT.